A selection of T cell receptor beta chains follows, all from one sample in a study of response to subunit inactivated influenza vaccine. TCRdb reprocessed the RT-PCR reads with MiXCR, giving one entry per CDR3 protein. The data contain hundreds of thousands of distinct CDR3 sequences, approximately 15% of them singletons. The material was PBMCs from blood, obtained 12 days after vaccination. The receptor source for this set is a man aged 50 to 59 who received an inactivated influenza vaccine. Both conserved end residues are part of each CDR3. A D gene is named only where the DNA matches it firmly. The size of a clone is reported for some rows only, either as once, few or many, or as a class for expanded clones.

abundance: .; d_gene: .; v_gene: TRBV28; j_gene: TRBJ2-7; CDR3nt: TGTGCCAGCAGCCCGGGGGGCGCCCCCCACGAGCAGTACTTC; CDR3aa: CASSPGGAPHEQYF
abundance: .; d_gene: .; v_gene: TRBV2; j_gene: TRBJ1-5; CDR3nt: TGTGCCAGCAGTGGTGGCTACACTAGCAATCAGCCCCAGCATTTT; CDR3aa: CASSGGYTSNQPQHF
abundance: many; d_gene: .; v_gene: TRBV7-2; j_gene: TRBJ2-7; CDR3nt: TGTGCCAGCAGCTTAGTAGTTACAGGGAGTAGTAAGGGCGAGCAGTACTTC; CDR3aa: CASSLVVTGSSKGEQYF
abundance: .; d_gene: .; v_gene: TRBV20-1; j_gene: TRBJ1-5; CDR3nt: TGCAGTGCTAGAGTTTTGGATCAGCCCCAGCATTTT; CDR3aa: CSARVLDQPQHF
abundance: .; d_gene: .; v_gene: TRBV7-8; j_gene: TRBJ2-7; CDR3nt: TGTGCCAGCAGCGGGCCGGGACGGCGAATGACCTACGAGCAGTACTTC; CDR3aa: CASSGPGRRMTYEQYF
abundance: .; d_gene: TRBD1; v_gene: TRBV9; j_gene: TRBJ1-2; CDR3nt: TGTGCCAGCAGCGCCACAGGGGGGGTAAATGGCTACACCTTC; CDR3aa: CASSATGGVNGYTF
abundance: few; d_gene: TRBD2; v_gene: TRBV15; j_gene: TRBJ2-7; CDR3nt: TGTGCCACCAGCAGCGGCCCGACTAGCGGGGTTTACGAGCAGTACTTC; CDR3aa: CATSSGPTSGVYEQYF
abundance: .; d_gene: TRBD2; v_gene: TRBV7-2; j_gene: TRBJ2-3; CDR3nt: TGTGCCAGCAGCTTAAATTCGGGAGGTGGGTCAGATACGCAGTATTTT; CDR3aa: CASSLNSGGGSDTQYF
abundance: .; d_gene: .; v_gene: TRBV12-3/TRBV12-4; j_gene: TRBJ2-5; CDR3nt: TGTGCCAGCAGTGAGGACGGGTCTGAAGAGACCCAGTACTTC; CDR3aa: CASSEDGSEETQYF
abundance: few; d_gene: .; v_gene: TRBV20-1; j_gene: TRBJ2-7; CDR3nt: TGCAGTGTTAAACCCCGGAATAACGGTGTCTACGAGCAGTACTTC; CDR3aa: CSVKPRNNGVYEQYF
abundance: .; d_gene: .; v_gene: TRBV6-2/TRBV6-3; j_gene: TRBJ2-7; CDR3nt: TGTGCCAGCAGTCCCCGGGACGGCGGACCGTACTCCTACGAGCAGTACTTC; CDR3aa: CASSPRDGGPYSYEQYF
abundance: .; d_gene: .; v_gene: TRBV15; j_gene: TRBJ2-3; CDR3nt: TGTGCCACCAGCAGAGAACGACTCCCCGACACGCAGTATTTT; CDR3aa: CATSRERLPDTQYF
abundance: .; d_gene: .; v_gene: TRBV20-1; j_gene: TRBJ1-5; CDR3nt: TGCAGTGCTAGTAGGGGTTCTGATCAGCCCCAGCATTTT; CDR3aa: CSASRGSDQPQHF
abundance: .; d_gene: TRBD2; v_gene: TRBV6-2/TRBV6-3; j_gene: TRBJ2-3; CDR3nt: TGTGCCAGCAGTTACTCGACGGGAGGACTAAGGAGCACAGATACGCAGTATTTT; CDR3aa: CASSYSTGGLRSTDTQYF
abundance: few; d_gene: TRBD2; v_gene: TRBV6-1; j_gene: TRBJ2-5; CDR3nt: TGTGCCAGCAGGGGGACTAGCGGGACCGGGGGTTACCAAGAGACCCAGTACTTC; CDR3aa: CASRGTSGTGGYQETQYF
abundance: many; d_gene: .; v_gene: TRBV29-1; j_gene: TRBJ2-1; CDR3nt: TGCAGCGCCGTCCCGGACTCCTACAATGAGCAGTTCTTC; CDR3aa: CSAVPDSYNEQFF
abundance: once; d_gene: TRBD1; v_gene: TRBV5-1; j_gene: TRBJ2-3; CDR3nt: TGCGCCAGCGGATGGACAGGGGAAGCAGATACGCAGTATTTT; CDR3aa: CASGWTGEADTQYF
abundance: .; d_gene: .; v_gene: TRBV12-3/TRBV12-4; j_gene: TRBJ2-7; CDR3nt: TGTGCCAGCAGTTTAGCAGGGACGCCTTCCTACGAGCAGTACTTC; CDR3aa: CASSLAGTPSYEQYF
abundance: .; d_gene: .; v_gene: TRBV6-2/TRBV6-3; j_gene: TRBJ1-2; CDR3nt: TGTGCCAGCAGTTACTACCCCCAAGGGGTACCGGACTATGGCTACACCTTC; CDR3aa: CASSYYPQGVPDYGYTF
abundance: .; d_gene: .; v_gene: TRBV3-1; j_gene: TRBJ2-3; CDR3nt: TGTGCCAGCAGCCAAGACCAGTATGCGGGCCCAGATACGCAGTATTTT; CDR3aa: CASSQDQYAGPDTQYF
abundance: many; d_gene: .; v_gene: TRBV4-1; j_gene: TRBJ2-2; CDR3nt: TGCGCCAGCAGCCAAGCCGGGGGCCGGACCGGGGAGCTGTTTTTT; CDR3aa: CASSQAGGRTGELFF
abundance: few; d_gene: .; v_gene: TRBV7-2; j_gene: TRBJ2-1; CDR3nt: TGTGCCAGCAGCTTAATAGTTGAGGGAGAGCAGTTCTTC; CDR3aa: CASSLIVEGEQFF
abundance: .; d_gene: TRBD2; v_gene: TRBV7-9; j_gene: TRBJ2-1; CDR3nt: TGTGCCAGCAGTAACGGACTAGTCAATGAGCAGTTCTTC; CDR3aa: CASSNGLVNEQFF
abundance: .; d_gene: TRBD2; v_gene: TRBV7-2; j_gene: TRBJ2-7; CDR3nt: TGTGCCAGCAGCCCCAACGGGGGGACCTACGAGCAGTACTTC; CDR3aa: CASSPNGGTYEQYF
abundance: .; d_gene: .; v_gene: TRBV9; j_gene: TRBJ2-7; CDR3nt: TGTGCCAGCAGCGTTGGACAGCGTTCCTACGAGCAGTACTTC; CDR3aa: CASSVGQRSYEQYF
abundance: few; d_gene: .; v_gene: TRBV4-2; j_gene: TRBJ1-1; CDR3nt: TGTGCCAGCAGCCCAGTACAGGGAGGGGGCACTGAAGCTTTCTTT; CDR3aa: CASSPVQGGGTEAFF
abundance: .; d_gene: TRBD2; v_gene: TRBV7-9; j_gene: TRBJ2-7; CDR3nt: TGTGCCAGCAGTCCAGCCCCGCCTAGCGGCTACGAGCAGTACTTC; CDR3aa: CASSPAPPSGYEQYF
abundance: few; d_gene: .; v_gene: TRBV6-5; j_gene: TRBJ2-7; CDR3nt: TGTGCCAGCAGTTTCGCCTTAGCTGTGAACTACGAGCAGTACTTC; CDR3aa: CASSFALAVNYEQYF
abundance: .; d_gene: .; v_gene: TRBV11-2; j_gene: TRBJ1-3; CDR3nt: TGTGCCAGCAGCTTAGCAGATCGGAACACCATATATTTT; CDR3aa: CASSLADRNTIYF
abundance: few; d_gene: TRBD1; v_gene: TRBV7-2; j_gene: TRBJ1-5; CDR3nt: TGTGCCAGCAGCTTAGGGGGGGCAGGGGGGAAGCCCCAGCATTTT; CDR3aa: CASSLGGAGGKPQHF
abundance: .; d_gene: .; v_gene: TRBV12-3/TRBV12-4; j_gene: TRBJ1-2; CDR3nt: TGTGCCAGCAGTAGAGGGGCTGTTGACTATGGCTACACCTTC; CDR3aa: CASSRGAVDYGYTF
abundance: many; d_gene: TRBD2; v_gene: TRBV18; j_gene: TRBJ2-7; CDR3nt: TGTGCCAGCTCACGAACCGGGGCGGGAGGCGGAACCTACGAGCAGTACTTC; CDR3aa: CASSRTGAGGGTYEQYF
abundance: .; d_gene: TRBD1; v_gene: TRBV7-8; j_gene: TRBJ2-1; CDR3nt: TGTGCCAGCAGCATAGACAGGGGTGGACCTAATGAGCAGTTCTTC; CDR3aa: CASSIDRGGPNEQFF
abundance: .; d_gene: .; v_gene: TRBV30; j_gene: TRBJ2-7; CDR3nt: TGTGCCTGCAAAAGGGGGGCTGCTGGGGAGCAGTACTTC; CDR3aa: CACKRGAAGEQYF
abundance: few; d_gene: TRBD2; v_gene: TRBV20-1; j_gene: TRBJ2-7; CDR3nt: TGCAGTGCTAGAGAAAGCGGGGGGAGCTCCTACGAGCAGTACTTC; CDR3aa: CSARESGGSSYEQYF
abundance: .; d_gene: .; v_gene: TRBV14; j_gene: TRBJ2-5; CDR3nt: TGTGCCAGCAGCCGTAGACACTCTCAAGAGACCCAGTACTTC; CDR3aa: CASSRRHSQETQYF
abundance: .; d_gene: TRBD2; v_gene: TRBV14; j_gene: TRBJ2-1; CDR3nt: TGTGCCAGCAGCCACCTAGCGGGGGATCGGAGTAGGAATGAGCAGTTCTTC; CDR3aa: CASSHLAGDRSRNEQFF
abundance: few; d_gene: TRBD1; v_gene: TRBV19; j_gene: TRBJ1-5; CDR3nt: TGTGCCACTAAAGGGCACAGGGGTGACAATCAGCCCCAGCATTTT; CDR3aa: CATKGHRGDNQPQHF
abundance: .; d_gene: TRBD2; v_gene: TRBV11-2; j_gene: TRBJ2-1; CDR3nt: TGTGCCAGCAGCCACCTCGCGAGCGGGAGCTCCTACAATGAGCAGTTCTTC; CDR3aa: CASSHLASGSSYNEQFF
abundance: few; d_gene: .; v_gene: TRBV20-1; j_gene: TRBJ1-5; CDR3nt: TGCAGTGCTAGAGGGGCACCTAATCAGCCCCAGCATTTT; CDR3aa: CSARGAPNQPQHF
abundance: many; d_gene: .; v_gene: TRBV7-2; j_gene: TRBJ2-5; CDR3nt: TGCGCCAGCAGCTTGGCCAGGGAAGAGACCCAGTACTTC; CDR3aa: CASSLAREETQYF
abundance: once; d_gene: TRBD2; v_gene: TRBV18; j_gene: TRBJ2-7; CDR3nt: TGTGCCAGCTCACCACGTTCGAGCGGGAGGCCCTACGAGCAGTACTTC; CDR3aa: CASSPRSSGRPYEQYF
abundance: few; d_gene: .; v_gene: TRBV5-1; j_gene: TRBJ2-7; CDR3nt: TGCGCCAGCAGCTTGGCTAGGGGAAACTCCTACGAGCAGTACTTC; CDR3aa: CASSLARGNSYEQYF
abundance: .; d_gene: .; v_gene: TRBV5-8; j_gene: TRBJ2-2; CDR3nt: TGTGCCAGCAGCCACAAAACAGGGTTCACCGGGGAGCTGTTTTTT; CDR3aa: CASSHKTGFTGELFF
abundance: .; d_gene: TRBD1; v_gene: TRBV6-2/TRBV6-3; j_gene: TRBJ1-2; CDR3nt: TGTGCCAGCAGCCTCGGACAGGGTCCCACCTTC; CDR3aa: CASSLGQGPTF
abundance: few; d_gene: TRBD2; v_gene: TRBV11-2; j_gene: TRBJ2-3; CDR3nt: TGTGCCAGCAGCAAACGGACTAGCGGGGGGGCCCGACCTAGCACAGATACGCAGTATTTT; CDR3aa: CASSKRTSGGARPSTDTQYF
abundance: few; d_gene: TRBD1; v_gene: TRBV28; j_gene: TRBJ2-7; CDR3nt: TGTGCCATCTCCAGACAGGGCGGCTACGAGCAGTACTTC; CDR3aa: CAISRQGGYEQYF
abundance: many; d_gene: .; v_gene: TRBV5-1; j_gene: TRBJ2-6; CDR3nt: TGCGCCAGCAGCTTGGCTTTAAACAGTGTCTCTGGGGCCAACGTCCTGACTTTC; CDR3aa: CASSLALNSVSGANVLTF
abundance: .; d_gene: TRBD2; v_gene: TRBV20-1; j_gene: TRBJ2-7; CDR3nt: TGCAGTGCTAGCTCTAGCGGGAGGGCCGATTACGAGCAGTACTTC; CDR3aa: CSASSSGRADYEQYF